These T cell receptor beta chains were read from a single sample in a study of cytomegalovirus exposure and HLA in healthy donors. Data came from immunoSEQ multiplex PCR; TCRdb stores just in-frame clones and leaves some out. The sample consists of hundreds of thousands of clones, roughly 80% of them appearing once. Sequenced material: PBMCs. All receptors derive from a woman aged 18-30 years in good health and CMV-seronegative. Both conserved end residues are part of each CDR3. D genes are given only for firm matches. Expanded clones get a size class; other rows say once, few or many, or leave the size out.

v_call	clone_size	d_call	j_call	cdr3_aa	cdr3_nt
TRBV5-1	-	-	TRBJ1-1	CASSAGSPRTEAFF	TGCGCCAGCAGCGCCGGGTCGCCACGCACTGAAGCTTTCTTT
TRBV6-6	-	TRBD2	TRBJ2-7	CASSYSLLAGTYEQYF	TGTGCCAGCAGTTACTCTCTCCTAGCGGGGACCTACGAGCAGTACTTC
TRBV30	-	TRBD2	TRBJ2-1	CAWSVGAGGYNEQFF	TGTGCCTGGAGTGTAGGAGCGGGAGGGTACAATGAGCAGTTCTTC
TRBV10-3	once	-	TRBJ1-1	CAISAGENTEAFF	TGTGCCATCTCAGCGGGCGAGAACACTGAAGCTTTCTTT
TRBV6-5	once	TRBD1	TRBJ2-2	CASSFTGTGNTGELFF	TGTGCCAGCAGTTTCACCGGGACAGGGAACACCGGGGAGCTGTTTTTT
TRBV30	few	TRBD1	TRBJ1-2	CAWSGDSFYYGYTF	TGTGCCTGGAGTGGGGACAGCTTCTACTATGGCTACACCTTC
TRBV28	few	TRBD1	TRBJ1-2	CASSLTQGTYGYTF	TGTGCCAGCAGTCTCACACAGGGGACCTATGGCTACACCTTC
TRBV5-4	-	TRBD2	TRBJ2-1	CASSSGDSFGEQFF	TGTGCCAGCAGCAGCGGGGACTCCTTCGGTGAGCAGTTCTTC
TRBV27	-	-	TRBJ2-2	CASSLNGELFF	TGTGCCAGCAGTTTGAACGGGGAGCTGTTTTTT
TRBV28	-	-	TRBJ1-2	CASKMGGGGYGYTF	TGTGCCAGCAAGATGGGGGGCGGAGGCTATGGCTACACCTTC
TRBV15	-	-	TRBJ2-1	CATSRDVLEQFF	TGTGCCACCAGCAGAGACGTGCTTGAGCAGTTCTTC
TRBV19	-	TRBD1	TRBJ1-5	CASSMTGDQPQHF	TGTGCCAGTAGTATGACAGGGGATCAGCCCCAGCATTTT
TRBV6-1	few	-	TRBJ2-1	CASTPTRDGEQFF	TGTGCCAGCACGCCTACCAGAGATGGTGAGCAGTTCTTC
TRBV18	-	TRBD1	TRBJ2-7	CASSPGDSVSFYEQYF	TGTGCCAGCTCACCAGGGGACAGCGTGTCTTTCTACGAGCAGTACTTC
TRBV2	-	TRBD2	TRBJ2-1	CASRIQTSGGNNEQFF	TGTGCCAGCAGGATTCAAACTAGCGGGGGGAACAATGAGCAGTTCTTC
TRBV9	-	TRBD1	TRBJ2-2	CASSPADRGLKDTGELFF	TGTGCCAGCAGCCCAGCGGACAGGGGGCTAAAAGACACCGGGGAGCTGTTTTTT
TRBV19	few	-	TRBJ2-2	CASRRAGNTGELFF	TGTGCCAGTAGGCGGGCCGGGAACACCGGGGAGCTGTTTTTT
TRBV18	-	-	TRBJ1-2	CASSRRGQNYGYTF	TGTGCCAGCTCCCGCCGCGGGCAGAACTATGGCTACACCTTC
TRBV13	-	TRBD1	TRBJ2-7	CASSLISGTGGRSYEQYF	TGTGCCAGCAGCCTCATTTCCGGGACAGGGGGCCGCTCCTACGAGCAGTACTTC
TRBV30	-	TRBD1	TRBJ1-6	CAWSVPSSGTANSPLHF	TGTGCCTGGAGTGTACCCTCCTCCGGGACAGCGAATTCACCCCTCCACTTT
TRBV6-1	-	TRBD1	TRBJ1-1	CASSVTGTGTAGAFF	TGTGCCAGCAGTGTAACCGGGACAGGGACCGCAGGAGCTTTCTTT
TRBV27	-	TRBD1	TRBJ1-1	CASRASQGPGTEAFF	TGTGCCAGCAGAGCCTCACAGGGGCCGGGCACTGAAGCTTTCTTT
TRBV2	-	TRBD1	TRBJ1-4	CASSRQGGGEKLFF	TGTGCCAGCAGTCGACAGGGTGGAGGCGAAAAACTGTTTTTT
TRBV18	-	TRBD2	TRBJ2-7	CASGSGGDQQYF	TGTGCCAGCGGGTCGGGGGGGGACCAGCAGTACTTC
TRBV30	-	-	TRBJ2-7	CAWSLGGLYYEQYF	TGTGCCTGGAGTCTTGGAGGTCTTTACTACGAGCAGTACTTC
TRBV29-1	-	TRBD1	TRBJ2-7	CSVGLGQGAGEQYF	TGCAGCGTCGGGCTGGGACAGGGGGCCGGCGAGCAGTACTTC
TRBV28	-	TRBD2	TRBJ2-1	CASSTSGLAGSNEQFF	TGTGCCAGCAGTACCTCCGGGTTAGCGGGATCCAATGAGCAGTTCTTC
TRBV4-2	-	-	TRBJ2-1	CASSQVWTRALDSGEQFF	TGTGCCAGCAGCCAAGTATGGACTCGGGCTTTAGATAGTGGTGAGCAGTTCTTC
TRBV29-1	-	-	TRBJ2-7	CSVGTVSYEQYF	TGCAGCGTCGGGACGGTTTCCTACGAGCAGTACTTC
TRBV5-1	-	-	TRBJ2-7	CASSLQGIGGEQYF	TGCGCCAGCAGCTTACAGGGTATAGGGGGCGAGCAGTACTTC
TRBV19	-	-	TRBJ2-4	CASTPGSAKNIQYF	TGTGCCAGTACCCCCGGTTCGGCCAAAAACATTCAGTACTTC
TRBV2	-	-	TRBJ2-3	CASSEDRPITQYF	TGTGCCAGCAGTGAAGACCGACCGATTACGCAGTATTTT
TRBV5-1	-	TRBD1	TRBJ2-6	CASSPRDRGSPGANVLTF	TGCGCCAGCAGCCCCCGGGACAGGGGGTCCCCTGGGGCCAACGTCCTGACTTTC
TRBV5-1	-	TRBD1	TRBJ2-7	CASSSGQGGAQYF	TGCGCCAGCAGCTCGGGACAGGGAGGTGCGCAGTACTTC
TRBV2	-	-	TRBJ2-1	CASRSGTYNEQFF	TGTGCCAGCAGGTCGGGGACCTACAATGAGCAGTTCTTC
TRBV5-1	-	-	TRBJ2-3	CASSPRGAITDTQYF	TGCGCCAGCAGCCCCCGGGGGGCCATCACAGATACGCAGTATTTT
TRBV27	-	TRBD1	TRBJ1-2	CASSLEGAPGYGYTF	TGTGCCAGCAGTTTAGAGGGGGCCCCTGGATATGGCTACACCTTC
TRBV6-6	-	-	TRBJ2-5	CASRSSGFQETQYF	TGTGCCAGCAGGTCCTCGGGTTTCCAAGAGACCCAGTACTTC
TRBV29-1	-	TRBD2	TRBJ2-1	CSVGGTSAFF	TGCAGCGTTGGCGGGACTAGCGCGTTCTTC
TRBV30	-	TRBD1	TRBJ1-5	CAWSVKQGDHSNQPQHF	TGTGCCTGGAGTGTCAAGCAGGGGGACCATAGCAATCAGCCCCAGCATTTT
TRBV10-3	-	-	TRBJ2-7	CAISESPSYEQYF	TGTGCCATCAGTGAGTCCCCCTCCTACGAGCAGTACTTC
TRBV4-1	-	TRBD2	TRBJ2-7	CASSQGHGRNTYEQYF	TGCGCCAGCAGCCAAGGTCACGGGAGGAACACCTACGAGCAGTACTTC
TRBV9	-	TRBD2	TRBJ2-1	CASSVDGRLAGAYNEQFF	TGTGCCAGCAGCGTAGATGGTCGACTAGCGGGAGCCTACAATGAGCAGTTCTTC
TRBV6-1	once	-	TRBJ1-1	CASSAVRGGTEAFF	TGTGCCAGCAGCGCCGTGAGGGGCGGCACTGAAGCTTTCTTT
TRBV30	-	TRBD1	TRBJ2-7	CAWTMGQGFSYEQYF	TGTGCCTGGACCATGGGACAGGGGTTTTCCTACGAGCAGTACTTC
TRBV6-5	-	-	TRBJ1-1	CASSYSRFSMKAFF	TGTGCCAGCAGTTACTCGAGGTTTAGCATGAAAGCTTTCTTT
TRBV11-3	-	TRBD1	TRBJ2-3	CASSSQGQGAADTQYF	TGTGCCAGCAGCTCTCAGGGACAGGGGGCCGCAGATACGCAGTATTTT
TRBV6-1	few	TRBD1	TRBJ1-1	CASSENLDRGTPAFF	TGTGCCAGCAGTGAGAACCTGGACAGGGGGACCCCAGCTTTCTTT
TRBV11-2	-	-	TRBJ2-7	CASTTGPTSYEQYF	TGTGCCAGTACTACAGGCCCCACTTCCTACGAGCAGTACTTC
TRBV15	-	TRBD1	TRBJ2-5	CATSEDRTSRETQYF	TGTGCCACCAGCGAGGACAGGACCTCCAGGGAGACCCAGTACTTC